Reported below is one T cell receptor (beta chain). No antigen is known for it. Expressed TCRB transcripts were sequenced after all isolated RNA was converted to cDNA. Generated by immunoSEQ multiplex PCR, the TCRdb table keeps only in-frame clones and is missing some. The sample carries around 690,000 clones, around an eighth recorded once. These data are taken from a study of beta chain features in type 1 diabetes. General study points: Naive, central memory and regulatory TCRB repertoires appeared more similar among patients than healthy donors. In every one of the four CD4+ subsets, TCRB CDR3s were moderately but significantly shorter in Type 1 diabetes patients. Researchers cautioned that cDNA sequencing could over-represent cells with high TCR expression.

This CDR3 contains 14 residues. V shed 2 bases and J shed 0 bases, with 9 bases lying between them. The V gene's germline CDR1 is SGHTS and CDR2 YDEGEE. The sequencing sample was made of naive CD4+ T cells from blood. The sequence was collected from a man in his thirties or forties with type 1 diabetes. This rearrangement joins TRBV5-8 to TRBJ2-7; D is unresolved. The CDR3 bases are TGTGCCAGCAGCTTCAAGATGAGCTCCTACGAGCAGTACTTC. Translating it yields CASSFKMSSYEQYF.